Below are 30 T cell receptor beta chains sequenced from a single sample in a study of cytomegalovirus exposure and HLA in healthy donors. Here immunoSEQ multiplex PCR was the method, and the copy in TCRdb shows in-frame clones only, minus some. Of under 250,000 clones listed, about three quarters are singletons. Sequenced: PBMCs. All receptors come from a woman aged 25 to 39 in good health and CMV-seronegative.

This clone occurred once. V gene TRBV7-6 combines with J gene TRBJ2-7; maybe TRBD2 (6 bases). This CDR3 is built from 15 residues. The germline V and J ends were trimmed by 5 bases and 7 bases, with 21 bases remaining between them. Germline V gives CDR1 SGHVS, CDR2 FNYEAQ. Written as DNA, the CDR3 is TGTGCCAGCAGCCGAGAGGGGCGGGGCCTTGGTGAGCAGTACTTC. Translating it yields CASSREGRGLGEQYF.

J is TRBJ1-5 and V is TRBV6-1; D is uncertain. This CDR3 has 15 residues. In germline, CDR1 is MNHNS, CDR2 SASEGT. V was cut by 3 bases and J by 0 bases, with 9 bases left in between. CDR3 bases: TGTGCCAGCAGTGATATCGGGGATAGCAATCAGCCCCAGCATTTT. This gives the protein CASSDIGDSNQPQHF.

The chain couples TRBV6-1 to TRBJ2-7; the D is unclear. V was cut by 0 bases and J by 4 bases, with 4 bases left in between. The CDR3 contains 12 residues. Germline assignment: CDR1 MNHNS and CDR2 SASEGT. In DNA, the CDR3 is TGTGCCAGCAGTGAAGCGCAGTACGAGCAGTACTTC. It specifies CASSEAQYEQYF.

In this sample, this clone turned up once. The chain combines TRBV14 with TRBJ1-1, with 8 bases identical to TRBD1. This CDR3 has 19 residues. CDR1 SGHDN and CDR2 FVKESK come from the germline V gene. The V and J ends lost 1 base and 7 bases, in that order; junction bases with no gene match: 20. The CDR3, as DNA: TGTGCCAGCAGCCAAGTAGGCCCCGGCAGGACAGGGTATTCGGGTGAAGCTTTCTTT. It is translated as CASSQVGPGRTGYSGEAFF.

The chain links TRBV11-1 to TRBJ1-4; 12 nucleotides match TRBD1. The CDR3 loop spans 15 amino acids. Trimming at V came to 5 bases and at J to 6 bases, leaving 4 bases not matched to a gene. Per the germline V gene, CDR1 is SGHAT and CDR2 is FQDESV (reference sequence). Written as DNA, the CDR3 is TGTGCCAGCAGCCCCGGGACAGGGGGCGATGAAAAACTGTTTTTT. Amino acid sequence: CASSPGTGGDEKLFF.

CDR3 sequence reads: CASSLTRAGNTIYF. The DNA for the CDR3 is TGTGCCAGCAGTTTAACCAGGGCCGGAAACACCATATATTTT. The chain joins TRBV27 to TRBJ1-3; D might be TRBD1 (5 bases). V was clipped by 2 bases and J by 4 bases, with 9 bases between them. The germline V gene has CDR1 MNHEY and CDR2 SMNVEV (reference sequence). This CDR3 is 14 amino acids long.

This rearrangement joins TRBV7-7 to TRBJ2-5; a possible D gene is TRBD2 (7 bases). Deletions cut 5 bases from V and 3 bases from J, with 16 bases between. The germline V gene has CDR1 SSHAT and CDR2 FNYEAQ (reference sequence). The CDR3 length is 15 residues. The CDR3 nucleotides read TGTGCCAGCAGCCCCCTTGGGGGGGCTAAAGAGACCCAGTACTTC. Amino acid sequence: CASSPLGGAKETQYF. Full variable domain (rest looked up from reference TRBV7-7 and TRBJ2-5): GAGVSQSPRYKVTKRGQDVTLRCDPISSHATLYWYQQALGQGPEFLTYFNYEAQPDKSGLPSDRFSAERPEGSISTLTIQRTEQRDSAMYRCASSPLGGAKETQYFGPGTRLLVL.

This sequence joins TRBV4-1 and TRBJ2-2, with 11 bases aligning to TRBD2. J gave up 1 base and V 1 base, and 2 bases lay outside the gene matches. Germline V gives CDR1 MGHRA, CDR2 YSYEKL. CDR3 size: 17 residues. CDR3 amino acids: CASSQGLAGMNTGELFF. CDR3 coding DNA: TGCGCCAGCAGCCAAGGACTAGCGGGGATGAACACCGGGGAGCTGTTTTTT.

This chain connects TRBV11-2 to TRBJ1-1; 7 positions match TRBD1. CDR3 size: 18 residues. V gave up 2 bases and J gave up 11 bases; unmatched junction bases: 23. Germline V gene data show CDR1 as SGHAT and CDR2 as FQNNGV. The DNA for the CDR3 is TGTGCCAGCAGCTTATACAAGGGGGCAGAGACGCTTCGGTGGGATGCTTTCTTT. Translating it yields CASSLYKGAETLRWDAFF. Combining the CDR3 with reference TRBV11-2 and TRBJ1-1 gives the whole variable domain EAGVAQSPRYKIIEKRQSVAFWCNPISGHATLYWYQQILGQGPKLLIQFQNNGVVDDSQLPKDRFSAERLKGVDSTLKIQPAKLEDSAVYLCASSLYKGAETLRWDAFFGQGTRLTVV.

V and J are TRBV4-1 and TRBJ2-1, with TRBD1 identical over 7 bases. Trimming at V came to 5 bases and at J to 7 bases, leaving 11 bases not matched to a gene. CDR3 length: 15 amino acids. The germline V gene encodes CDR1 MGHRA and CDR2 YSYEKL. The CDR3 DNA sequence: TGCGCCAGCAGCGGGGTGACAGGGCCTTTGAATGAGCAGTTCTTC. Protein product: CASSGVTGPLNEQFF.

Turning to this clone: At the DNA level, this CDR3 is encoded by other sequences in the same sample as well. V and J are TRBV18 and TRBJ2-7, with 11 bases that match TRBD2. V dropped 6 bases and J dropped 2; count of bases not matched to a gene: 6. The CDR3 has 15 residues. Looked up from germline, CDR1 is KGHSH and CDR2 is LQKENI. The CDR3 protein is CASSPGTSGPYEQYF. DNA for the CDR3: TGTGCCAGCTCCCCCGGGACTAGCGGACCCTACGAGCAGTACTTC.

V usage is TRBV7-9 and J usage is TRBJ1-6; 9 positions agree with TRBD1. With V trimmed by 5 bases and J by 7 bases, 9 bases remained unmatched. The CDR3 is 16 residues long. From germline, CDR1 is SEHNR and CDR2 FQNEAQ (reference sequence). CDR3 residues: CASSPSKGQGNSPLHF. The CDR3 bases are TGTGCCAGCAGCCCGAGTAAGGGACAGGGAAATTCACCCCTCCACTTT. Complete variable domain (other parts from reference TRBV7-9 and TRBJ1-6): DTGVSQNPRHKITKRGQNVTFRCDPISEHNRLYWYRQTLGQGPEFLTYFQNEAQLEKSRLLSDRFSAERPKGSFSTLEIQRTEQGDSAMYLCASSPSKGQGNSPLHFGNGTRLTVT.

A note on this clone: This sample also contains other DNA sequences that code for the same CDR3. This sequence joins TRBV29-1 and TRBJ1-5; 9 bases map to TRBD1. This CDR3 spans 12 amino acids. V was clipped by 6 bases and J by 7 bases; unmatched bases: 4. Germline V lookup: CDR1 SQVTM, CDR2 ANQGSEA. CDR3 DNA: TGCAGCGTCGGACAGGGGAGGCAGCCCCAGCATTTT. It yields the protein CSVGQGRQPQHF.

V is TRBV30 and J is TRBJ1-2; D possibly corresponds to TRBD1 (5 bases). The CDR3 has 14 residues. Deletions cut 2 bases from V and 4 bases from J, with 14 bases between. Germline CDR1 is GTSNPN and CDR2 is SVGIG (reference sequence). The chain's CDR3 is CAWSRQGWAYGYTF. DNA for the CDR3: TGTGCCTGGAGTCGGCAGGGATGGGCCTATGGCTACACCTTC.

This clone was seen only once. The V gene is TRBV18, the J gene TRBJ1-4, with D tentatively TRBD1 (6 bases). The V and J ends lost 2 bases and 5 bases respectively, with 15 bases between them. Germline values: CDR1 KGHSH, CDR2 LQKENI. This CDR3 is 16 amino acids long. The CDR3 nucleotides read TGTGCCAGCTCACCAGGAGCGGCAGGGGAAAATGAAAAACTGTTTTTT. It encodes CASSPGAAGENEKLFF.

V usage is TRBV27 and J usage is TRBJ1-5; D is possibly TRBD1 (6 bases). CDR3 length: 14 amino acids. The V end lost 5 bases, the J end lost 7 bases, and 15 bases lay between the germline ends. Germline values: CDR1 MNHEY, CDR2 SMNVEV (reference sequence). The DNA for the CDR3 is TGTGCCAGCAGTGGAGGGAGGGGGGGGCAGCCCCAGCATTTT. Translation: CASSGGRGGQPQHF.

The chain recombines TRBV7-9 with TRBJ2-7, with TRBD2 matching 13 bases. The trim removed 5 bases at V and 4 bases at J, leaving 5 bases unmatched. In germline, CDR1 is SEHNR, CDR2 FQNEAQ (reference sequence). The CDR3 sequence is 15 residues long. The CDR3 spells CASSGTGLAGYEQYF. In nucleotides, the CDR3 is TGTGCCAGCAGCGGGACGGGACTAGCGGGATACGAGCAGTACTTC.

The chain uses TRBV15 and TRBJ1-1; D not certain. Germline V gene sequence: CDR1 LNHNV, CDR2 YYDKDF (reference sequence). The CDR3 is made up of 14 amino acids. The ends were cut back, 1 base at V and 6 bases at J, with 12 bases in the middle. The CDR3 region is CATSRGVEGSEAFF. In DNA, the CDR3 is TGTGCCACCAGCAGAGGGGTGGAGGGCTCTGAAGCTTTCTTT. The full variable domain, its missing parts supplied by reference TRBV15 and TRBJ1-1, is DAMVIQNPRYQVTQFGKPVTLSCSQTLNHNVMYWYQQKSSQAPKLLFHYYDKDFNNEADTPDNFQSRRPNTSFCFLDIRSPGLGDTAMYLCATSRGVEGSEAFFGQGTRLTVV.

The rearrangement links TRBV6-4 to TRBJ2-1, with TRBD2 matching 10 bases. V gave up 3 bases and J gave up 8 bases; unmatched junction bases: 7. The CDR3 totals 15 residues. Germline CDR1 reads MRHNA; CDR2 reads SNTAGT. The DNA for the CDR3 is TGTGCCAGCAGTGAAGCGGGGGGGCCGTTCCATGAGCAGTTCTTC. Amino acids: CASSEAGGPFHEQFF.

This chain joins TRBV29-1 and TRBJ2-2; 7 bases fit TRBD2. With V trimmed by 7 bases and J by 4 bases, 6 bases remained unmatched. The CDR3 has 13 amino acids. Per the germline V gene, CDR1 is SQVTM and CDR2 is ANQGSEA. CDR3 sequence: CSAKREATGELFF. The CDR3 DNA reads as TGCAGCGCTAAACGGGAGGCCACCGGGGAGCTGTTTTTT.

This CDR3 reads CASSLDGNSGNTIYF. The DNA for the CDR3 is TGTGCCAGCAGCTTGGACGGTAACTCTGGAAACACCATATATTTT. The chain joins TRBV5-4 to TRBJ1-3; D unclear. This CDR3 is built from 15 residues. Between the trimmed V and J ends, which lost 0 bases and 0 bases, there was a span of 7 bases. Per the germline V gene, CDR1 is SGHNT and CDR2 is YYREEE (reference sequence).

The rearrangement uses TRBV6-1 and TRBJ2-3, with D tentatively TRBD2 (5 bases). CDR3 length: 14 amino acids. CDR1 and CDR2 (germline): MNHNS, SASEGT. The V end lost 7 bases, the J end lost 1 base, and 12 bases lay between the germline ends. CDR3 amino acids: CASKTGFGTDTQYF. CDR3 DNA sequence: TGTGCCAGCAAAACGGGATTTGGCACAGATACGCAGTATTTT.

The chain employs TRBV7-9 and TRBJ1-4; no definite D call. Germline CDR1 reads SEHNR; CDR2 reads FQNEAQ (reference sequence). V was clipped by 5 bases and J by 4 bases, with 8 bases between them. The CDR3 has 13 residues. This chain's CDR3 is CASSPEYNEKLFF. In nucleotides, the CDR3 is TGTGCCAGCAGCCCCGAGTATAATGAAAAACTGTTTTTT.

This chain uses TRBV30 with TRBJ2-7, with D perhaps TRBD1 (5 bases). Trimming took off 5 bases at V and 7 bases at J, with 15 bases between the two ends. Germline CDR1 and CDR2: GTSNPN and SVGIG (reference sequence). The CDR3 loop spans 12 amino acids. The CDR3 sequence: CAWGKGSEEQYF. CDR3 in DNA: TGTGCCTGGGGAAAGGGGTCGGAGGAGCAGTACTTC. The full variable domain, its missing parts supplied by reference TRBV30 and TRBJ2-7, is SQTIHQWPATLVQPVGSPLSLECTVEGTSNPNLYWYRQAAGRGLQLLFYSVGIGQISSEVPQNLSASRPQDRQFILSSKKLLLSDSGFYLCAWGKGSEEQYFGPGTRLTVT.

The V gene is TRBV5-1, the J gene TRBJ1-1; D is possibly TRBD1 (5 bases). Per germline, CDR1 SGHRS and CDR2 YFSETQ. The CDR3 is made up of 14 amino acids. Trimming left V 6 bases short and J 3 bases short, with 15 bases between. CDR3 in amino acids: CASTLNGGDTEAFF. In DNA, the CDR3 is TGCGCCAGCACCCTCAACGGGGGGGACACTGAAGCTTTCTTT.

This clone has a handful of counts. The chain links TRBV27 to TRBJ2-7, with D maybe TRBD2 (6 bases). Germline CDR1 and CDR2: MNHEY and SMNVEV (reference sequence). The V end was cut by 2 bases, the J end by 10 bases, with 18 bases between. The CDR3 loop spans 14 amino acids. The CDR3 DNA is TGTGCCAGCAGTTTACGGGGCCGGGGGAGCGTACAGTACTTC. Its protein product is CASSLRGRGSVQYF.

The chain joins TRBV9 to TRBJ2-5; tentative D call: TRBD1 (6 bases). This CDR3 region has 15 residues. In germline, CDR1 is SGDLS, CDR2 YYNGEE. V lost 3 bases to trimming and J lost 2 bases, with 14 bases between them. The CDR3 bases are TGTGCCAGCAGCGCCATCCCCGGACAGCAAGAGACCCAGTACTTC. Amino acid sequence: CASSAIPGQQETQYF.

The chain couples TRBV7-9 to TRBJ1-2; 7 nucleotides line up with TRBD1. CDR3 length equals 13 residues. Germline CDR1 is SEHNR and CDR2 is FQNEAQ (reference sequence). V lost 10 bases to trimming and J lost 0 bases; unmatched junction nucleotides: 5. The CDR3 loop reads CATLQGANYGYTF. CDR3 nucleotide sequence: TGTGCCACCTTGCAGGGGGCTAACTATGGCTACACCTTC.

This chain connects TRBV5-1 to TRBJ2-1, with D hard to call. This CDR3 comprises 16 residues. Germline-derived CDR1 and CDR2 are SGHRS and YFSETQ. V lost 3 bases and J lost 3, with 16 bases in between. The CDR3 coding sequence is TGCGCCAGCAGCTCGCTTTTTCGTCTAGGCTACAATGAGCAGTTCTTC. This translates into CASSSLFRLGYNEQFF.

This chain joins TRBV5-1 and TRBJ2-1, with 7 bases matching TRBD1. This CDR3 is 14 amino acids long. CDR1 and CDR2 (germline): SGHRS, YFSETQ. The trim removed 2 bases at V and 5 bases at J, leaving 4 bases unmatched. The CDR3 coding sequence is TGCGCCAGCAGCTTCGACAGGGCGGACAATGAGCAGTTCTTC. Encoded protein: CASSFDRADNEQFF.